Following are 15 T cell receptor beta chains from one sample sequenced in a study of cytomegalovirus exposure and HLA in healthy donors. Use of 60 Vbeta and 13 Jbeta primers characterized the PCR. Assay: immunoSEQ multiplex PCR; the TCRdb copy retains only in-frame clones and omits some. The sample consists of 120,000 to 150,000 clones, 60% to 85% of them appearing once. Sequencing was carried out using PBMCs. The receptors derive from a man aged 35-49 years in good health and CMV-seropositive.

The CDR3 region is CASSTSTGASTDTQYF. Here the CDR3 DNA reads TGCGCCAGCAGCACCTCGACAGGGGCAAGCACAGATACGCAGTATTTT. The chain joins TRBV5-1 to TRBJ2-3, with TRBD1 identical over 8 bases. The CDR3 totals 16 residues. J gave up 0 bases and V 4 bases, and 7 bases lay outside the gene matches. Germline lookup yields CDR1 SGHRS and CDR2 YFSETQ.

The rearrangement joins TRBV29-1 to TRBJ2-7; a weak D match, TRBD2 (5 bases). The CDR3 extends over 12 amino acids. Germline CDR1 is SQVTM and CDR2 is ANQGSEA. The V gene lost 6 bases and the J gene lost 6 bases, with 15 bases spanning the gap. The CDR3: CSVNAGRGEQYF. In DNA form, the CDR3 reads TGCAGCGTGAACGCGGGCCGTGGCGAGCAGTACTTC.

The chain joins TRBV6-5 to TRBJ2-3, with D possibly matching TRBD2 (6 bases). There are 14 residues in the CDR3. V gave up 6 bases and J gave up 2 bases, with 12 bases separating them. Per the germline V gene, CDR1 is MNHEY and CDR2 is SVGAGI. The CDR3 region is CASRLGLNTDTQYF. CDR3 DNA: TGTGCCAGCAGACTGGGACTCAACACAGATACGCAGTATTTT.

The rearrangement links TRBV7-9 to TRBJ2-5; D uncertain. Germline V gene data show CDR1 as SEHNR and CDR2 as FQNEAQ (reference sequence). Trimming left V 1 base short and J 13 bases short, with 16 bases between. The CDR3 has 13 residues. CDR3 protein: CASSLGSLAVPYF. The CDR3 bases are TGTGCCAGCAGCTTAGGTTCCCTCGCGGTCCCGTACTTC.

The chain couples TRBV2 to TRBJ2-3; TRBD2 matches at 7 bases. The germline V gene encodes CDR1 SNHLY and CDR2 FYNNEI. The CDR3 is 16 amino acids. J lost 0 bases, V lost 7 bases, and 10 bases had no gene match. CDR3 sequence reads: CASKISPGRSTDTQYF. CDR3 nucleotides: TGTGCCAGCAAAATTAGTCCCGGGAGGAGCACAGATACGCAGTATTTT.

The V call is TRBV12-5, the J call TRBJ1-2; the D is unclear. The V end was cut by 2 bases, the J end by 8 bases, with 12 bases between. The CDR3 length is 13 residues. The germline CDR1 and CDR2 sequences are LGHNT and FRNRAP. CDR3 bases: TGTGCTAGTGGTTTGTTACGCCACGCGGGCTACACCTTC. It encodes CASGLLRHAGYTF.

In DNA form, the CDR3 reads TGTGCCATCAGTGCCGACAGGGGTAGCTCCTACAATGAGCAGTTCTTC. Its translation is CAISADRGSSYNEQFF. V usage is TRBV10-3 and J usage is TRBJ2-1, with 8 bases lining up with TRBD1. The CDR3 runs 16 residues. J lost 0 bases, V lost 4 bases, and 5 bases had no gene match. Germline V gives CDR1 ENHRY, CDR2 SYGVKD.

J is TRBJ2-5 and V is TRBV9, with 14 bases fitting TRBD2. Germline V gene sequence: CDR1 SGDLS, CDR2 YYNGEE. The CDR3 length is 16 residues. Trimming removed 0 bases from V and 5 bases from J; junction bases left unmatched: 3. The CDR3 nucleotides read TGTGCCAGCAGCGTAGCCGGGACTAGCGGGAGCGAGACCCAGTACTTC. Protein product: CASSVAGTSGSETQYF.

The chain links TRBV2 to TRBJ2-7; 14 positions match TRBD2. The V segment lost 5 bases and the J segment 6 bases; nucleotides outside the gene matches: 12. The CDR3 length is 17 residues. Germline V lookup: CDR1 SNHLY, CDR2 FYNNEI. This chain's CDR3 is CASSTGTSGSRAAEQYF. DNA for the CDR3: TGTGCCAGCAGTACCGGGACTAGCGGGAGTCGGGCCGCCGAGCAGTACTTC.

This chain connects TRBV27 to TRBJ2-7; D might be TRBD1 (5 bases). Trimming took off 5 bases at V and 6 bases at J, with 17 bases between the two ends. CDR1 is MNHEY, CDR2 SMNVEV, per germline (reference sequence). There are 14 residues in the CDR3. The CDR3 is CASSRGSPLGEQYF. The CDR3 region has the DNA TGTGCCAGCAGTAGGGGTAGCCCGTTGGGCGAGCAGTACTTC.

To note about this clone: Within the sample, other DNA sequences also encode this same CDR3. V is TRBV9 and J is TRBJ2-5; 12 positions match TRBD2. This CDR3 spans 15 amino acids. The germline CDR1 and CDR2 sequences are SGDLS and YYNGEE. V trimming: 2 bases; J trimming: 4 bases; junction bases outside the gene matches: 3. The CDR3 DNA is TGTGCCAGCAGCGTGGCTAGCGGGAGGGGAGAGACCCAGTACTTC. Translating it yields CASSVASGRGETQYF.

This clone appeared a few times. This sample also contains other DNA sequences that code for the same CDR3. This sequence joins TRBV19 and TRBJ1-4, with a weak D call TRBD1 (6 bases). Germline lookup yields CDR1 LNHDA and CDR2 SQIVND (reference sequence). This CDR3 spans 14 amino acids. The V and J ends lost 4 bases and 8 bases respectively, with 14 bases between them. CDR3 in DNA: TGTGCCAGTAGTACTACAGGGTCGGGCGAAAAACTGTTTTTT. Amino acids: CASSTTGSGEKLFF.

The sample holds a few counts of this clone. The genes are TRBV7-9 and TRBJ2-1; 9 nucleotides align to TRBD2. J gave up 8 bases and V 3 bases, and 11 bases lay outside the gene matches. CDR1 SEHNR and CDR2 FQNEAQ come from the germline V gene (reference sequence). CDR3 size: 16 residues. In nucleotides, the CDR3 is TGTGCCAGCAGCTTTCCCTTGGCGGGAGGGCCCGATGAGCAGTTCTTC. It is translated as CASSFPLAGGPDEQFF.

The rearrangement uses TRBV5-1 and TRBJ2-3, with 7 nucleotides matching TRBD2. The J segment lost 2 bases and the V segment lost 7 bases, leaving 10 bases of the junction unmatched. CDR1 is SGHRS and CDR2 is YFSETQ in the germline V gene. The CDR3 is 15 amino acids. DNA for the CDR3: TGCGCCAGCTCCACGGCTAGCGGAACCACAGATACGCAGTATTTT. As protein: CASSTASGTTDTQYF.

This clone was observed once. This sequence joins TRBV15 and TRBJ2-3, with 7 nucleotides matching TRBD2. V trimming: 0 bases; J trimming: 2 bases; junction bases outside the gene matches: 2. Germline V CDR1 and CDR2: LNHNV, YYDKDF (reference sequence). The CDR3 is made up of 15 amino acids. The CDR3 DNA sequence: TGTGCCACCAGCAGAGAACTAGCGAACACAGATACGCAGTATTTT. It specifies CATSRELANTDTQYF. Full variable domain (missing parts from reference TRBV15 and TRBJ2-3): DAMVIQNPRYQVTQFGKPVTLSCSQTLNHNVMYWYQQKSSQAPKLLFHYYDKDFNNEADTPDNFQSRRPNTSFCFLDIRSPGLGDTAMYLCATSRELANTDTQYFGPGTRLTVL.